Listed here are 24 T cell receptor beta chains from one sample, sequenced in a study of memory CD4+ T cells and cytomegalovirus serostatus. The sort gate was single viable CD3+CD4+CD8-CD45RO+ cells for memory CD4+ T cells. Measured with immunoSEQ multiplex PCR; TCRdb has only the in-frame clones, and not every one. The profile shows 25,000 to 30,000 clones, 60% to 80% of them singletons. Sequenced sample: memory CD4+ T cells from blood. The receptors here all came from an adult in good health and CMV-seronegative.

This chain links TRBV6-1 with TRBJ1-2; 7 nucleotides align to TRBD1. This CDR3 has 14 amino acids. The germline V gene encodes CDR1 MNHNS and CDR2 SASEGT. Trimming at V came to 0 bases and at J to 9 bases, leaving 7 bases not matched to a gene. The CDR3 DNA reads as TGTGCCAGCAGTGAAGCAGATATGACAGGGCGCTACACCTTC. This encodes CASSEADMTGRYTF.

This clone was detected a few times. The chain has TRBV29-1 and TRBJ1-2, with unresolved D. This CDR3 is built from 13 residues. Germline CDR1 is SQVTM and CDR2 is ANQGSEA. V lost 7 bases to trimming and J lost 7 bases, with 19 bases between them. The CDR3 bases are TGCAGCGGGGGAGAAGGAGCACATAGTGGCTACACCTTC. This codes for CSGGEGAHSGYTF.

J is TRBJ2-7 and V is TRBV28, with 8 bases fitting TRBD2. With V trimmed by 3 bases and J by 3 bases, 7 bases remained unmatched. This CDR3 contains 15 residues. Per germline, CDR1 MDHEN and CDR2 SYDVKM. CDR3 coding DNA: TGTGCCAGCAGTTTTGTCGGTAGCGGGAACTACGAGCAGTACTTC. This gives the protein CASSFVGSGNYEQYF.

The V call is TRBV19, the J call TRBJ2-1; tentative D call: TRBD1 (6 bases). In germline, CDR1 is LNHDA, CDR2 SQIVND (reference sequence). CDR3 length: 14 residues. V lost 3 bases and J lost 5, with 11 bases in between. CDR3 coding DNA: TGTGCCAGTAGTATGGCTAACAGGGACAATGAGCAGTTCTTC. Encoded protein: CASSMANRDNEQFF.

The chain employs TRBV28 and TRBJ2-3; TRBD1 matches 8 bases. This CDR3 comprises 14 residues. CDR1 and CDR2 (germline): MDHEN, SYDVKM. V shed 6 bases and J 4 bases; nucleotides not matched to a gene: 6. The CDR3 DNA follows: TGTGCCAGCAGGAGGGGACAGGAGGCAGATACGCAGTATTTT. Encoded protein: CASRRGQEADTQYF.

This clone appeared a single time. The rearrangement links TRBV5-1 to TRBJ1-2; D may be TRBD1 (6 bases). CDR1 is SGHRS and CDR2 is YFSETQ in the germline V gene. The V end lost 2 bases, the J end lost 7 bases, and 24 bases lay between the germline ends. There are 17 residues in the CDR3. The CDR3 protein is CASSFSGIATGRVGYTF. As DNA, the CDR3 is TGCGCCAGCAGCTTCTCCGGTATCGCGACAGGACGGGTTGGCTACACCTTC. The full variable domain, completed using reference TRBV5-1 and TRBJ1-2, is KAGVTQTPRYLIKTRGQQVTLSCSPISGHRSVSWYQQTPGQGLQFLFEYFSETQRNKGNFPGRFSGRQFSNSRSEMNVSTLELGDSALYLCASSFSGIATGRVGYTFGSGTRLTVV.

CDR3 nucleotide sequence: TGTGCCAGCAGTGCTCCGACAGGGTTAGATCCTGAAGCTTTCTTT. Amino acid sequence: CASSAPTGLDPEAFF. The rearrangement links TRBV28 to TRBJ1-1, with 7 bases fitting TRBD1. V was clipped by 5 bases and J by 6 bases; unmatched bases: 12. The CDR3 spans 15 residues. Germline CDR1 MDHEN, CDR2 SYDVKM.

This clone came up once. The chain links TRBV4-3 to TRBJ2-1, with no clear D. Germline assignment: CDR1 LGHNA and CDR2 YSLEER. V shed 0 bases and J shed 7 bases, with 10 bases lying between them. This CDR3 has 14 amino acids. CDR3 coding DNA: TGCGCCAGCAGCCAAGACCGAAGAGGAAATGAGCAGTTCTTC. It encodes CASSQDRRGNEQFF.

The V gene is TRBV7-9, the J gene TRBJ1-6; tentative D call: TRBD1 (5 bases). The CDR3 spans 15 residues. The germline gives CDR1 SEHNR, CDR2 FQNEAQ (reference sequence). V lost 2 bases, J lost 7 bases, and 12 bases lay in between. In DNA, the CDR3 is TGTGCCAGCAGCTTAAGGCAGGGAGACAATTCACCCCTCCACTTT. Encoded protein: CASSLRQGDNSPLHF.

The rearrangement joins TRBV18 to TRBJ2-7; 7 nucleotides match TRBD1. V was clipped by 2 bases and J by 2 bases; unmatched bases: 6. Germline V lookup: CDR1 KGHSH, CDR2 LQKENI. The CDR3 spans 15 residues. CDR3 residues: CASSPTRDRTYEQYF. The DNA of the CDR3 is TGTGCCAGCTCACCAACCCGGGACAGAACCTACGAGCAGTACTTC.

V usage is TRBV10-2 and J usage is TRBJ1-2; D gene ambiguous. Germline CDR1 WSHSY, CDR2 SAAADI. The CDR3 is made up of 12 amino acids. V was clipped by 3 bases and J by 4 bases, with 6 bases between them. The CDR3 here is CASSEGSYGYTF. The CDR3 nucleotides read TGCGCCAGCAGTGAAGGATCCTATGGCTACACCTTC.

The gene calls are TRBV19 and TRBJ2-3; D not certain. CDR3 size: 13 residues. V was trimmed by 3 bases and J by 7 bases, leaving 11 bases between them. The germline gives CDR1 LNHDA, CDR2 SQIVND (reference sequence). CDR3 in amino acids: CASSMGSRHTQYF. CDR3 coding DNA: TGTGCCAGTAGTATGGGGTCGAGGCATACGCAGTATTTT.

The rearrangement joins TRBV19 to TRBJ1-5; D not resolved. The CDR3 contains 12 residues. The germline V and J ends were trimmed by 3 bases and 7 bases, with 7 bases remaining between them. Germline CDR1 and CDR2: LNHDA and SQIVND (reference sequence). CDR3 nucleotide sequence: TGTGCCAGTAGTATGTTCGACCAGCCCCAGCATTTT. Its protein is CASSMFDQPQHF.

V usage is TRBV4-2 and J usage is TRBJ1-4; maybe TRBD1 (6 bases). Germline lookup yields CDR1 LGHNA and CDR2 YNFKEQ. Trimming took 1 base from V and 8 from J, leaving 14 bases between them. The CDR3 loop spans 15 amino acids. The CDR3 reads CASSQVTGGGEKLFF. The CDR3 DNA sequence: TGTGCCAGCAGCCAAGTAACTGGGGGCGGCGAAAAACTGTTTTTT.

The chain employs TRBV30 and TRBJ1-4; D unclear. Germline values: CDR1 GTSNPN, CDR2 SVGIG (reference sequence). V dropped 0 bases and J dropped 4 bases, with 6 bases sitting between them. This CDR3 has 13 residues. The CDR3 spells CAWSVGNNEKLFF. CDR3 bases: TGTGCCTGGAGTGTTGGGAATAATGAAAAACTGTTTTTT.

V and J are TRBV2 and TRBJ2-3, with 8 bases matching TRBD2. After removal of 8 bases from V and 0 bases from J, the junction contained 7 bases not matched to a gene. The CDR3 covers 15 residues. The germline gives CDR1 SNHLY, CDR2 FYNNEI. CDR3 loop: CASERGLVSTDTQYF. The CDR3 region has the DNA TGTGCCAGCGAAAGGGGACTAGTTAGCACAGATACGCAGTATTTT.

The sample holds one count of this clone. A junction end diverges from the germline sequence, so it may reflect a read error. This chain uses TRBV7-2 with TRBJ2-3; 7 positions agree with TRBD2. The CDR3 runs 13 residues. Germline CDR1 SGHTA, CDR2 FQGNSA. DNA for the CDR3: TGTGCCAGCAGCTCGGCGAGAGCGGGAACTGTCATTTTT. Encoded protein: CASSSARAGTVIF. The full variable domain, completed using reference TRBV7-2 and TRBJ2-3, is GAGVSQSPSNKVTEKGKDVELRCDPISGHTALYWYRQSLGQGLEFLIYFQGNSAPDKSGLPSDRFSAERTGGSVSTLTIQRTQQEDSAVYLCASSSARAGTVIFGPGTRLTVL.

V and J are TRBV10-3 and TRBJ2-3; 8 bases align to TRBD2. Looked up from germline, CDR1 is ENHRY and CDR2 is SYGVKD. V lost 9 bases and J lost 3; bases outside the gene matches: 8. This CDR3 has 14 amino acids. The CDR3 nucleotides read TGTGCCATGGCGGGGGGCCAGACGACAGATACGCAGTATTTT. Protein sequence: CAMAGGQTTDTQYF.

The chain has TRBV7-2 and TRBJ2-7; 14 nucleotides align to TRBD2. Germline CDR1 reads SGHTA; CDR2 reads FQGNSA. CDR3 size: 17 residues. The V gene end was trimmed by 1 base and the J gene end by 3 bases; junction bases not matched to a gene: 5. Written as DNA, the CDR3 is TGTGCCAGCAGCTTAGTGGGGACTAGCGGGGGACTCTACGAGCAGTACTTC. Its protein is CASSLVGTSGGLYEQYF.

The chain couples TRBV6-5 to TRBJ1-1; no firm D call. CDR3 length: 14 residues. Germline values: CDR1 MNHEY, CDR2 SVGAGI. V was trimmed by 0 bases and J by 1 base, leaving 6 bases between them. CDR3 amino acids: CASSYSQRNTEAFF. The CDR3 DNA reads as TGTGCCAGCAGTTACTCACAAAGGAACACTGAAGCTTTCTTT.

The V and J genes are TRBV7-3 and TRBJ1-6; possible D gene TRBD1, 5 bases. Germline V CDR1 and CDR2: SGHTA, FQGTGA. V was shortened by 5 bases and J by 8 bases, with 16 bases between the two germline ends. This CDR3 is built from 15 residues. This CDR3 reads CASSQDGTKYSPLHF. The CDR3, as DNA: TGTGCCAGCAGCCAAGACGGGACGAAATATTCACCCCTCCACTTT.

The rearrangement joins TRBV7-6 to TRBJ2-5; D is uncertain. Trimming removed 2 bases from V and 5 bases from J, with 12 bases in between. The CDR3 has 14 residues. CDR1 and CDR2 (germline): SGHVS, FNYEAQ. The CDR3 here is CASSLFDISETQYF. The CDR3 DNA reads TGTGCCAGCAGCTTATTCGATATTAGTGAGACCCAGTACTTC.

This clone is a singleton in its sample. Here the CDR3 DNA reads TGTGCCTGGAGTCAGGGGGGGGTAGGCTACACCTTC. It specifies CAWSQGGVGYTF. The chain carries TRBV30 and TRBJ1-2; 7 bases are shared with TRBD1. The CDR3 is 12 amino acids. J lost 8 bases, V lost 2 bases, and 5 bases had no gene match. Germline V gives CDR1 GTSNPN, CDR2 SVGIG (reference sequence).

The chain links TRBV30 to TRBJ1-5, with D unclear. Trimming shortened V by 2 bases and J by 6 bases, and 8 bases separated the two germline ends. There are 12 residues in the CDR3. The germline gives CDR1 GTSNPN, CDR2 SVGIG (reference sequence). The CDR3 sequence is CAWSNGVQPQHF. The CDR3 coding sequence is TGTGCCTGGAGTAATGGGGTTCAGCCCCAGCATTTT.